Below, 14 T cell receptor beta chains from the same sample are listed, as sequenced in a study of blood T cells in healthy people across ages. Using a J-beta primer mix together with a sample-barcoded 5' primer, a second PCR was run for about 7 to 12 cycles. TCRdb reanalysed the 5' RACE reads using MiXCR and keeps one entry per CDR3 protein. The repertoire includes fewer than 900,000 distinct CDR3 sequences, 45% to 50% of them detected once, and around 32% sits in the top ten. The sample consisted of blood. The receptor set was obtained from a woman in her sixties or seventies in good health.

This clonotype has just a few counts. The J gene is TRBJ2-7, the V gene TRBV20-1; 11 bases are shared with TRBD2. The junction had 7 bases not matched to a gene; V was cut back by 2 bases and J by 1 base. The germline V gene encodes CDR1 DFQATT and CDR2 SNEGSKA (reference sequence). CDR3 length: 16 residues. CDR3 in amino acids: CSARPTSGSHSYEQYF. The CDR3 DNA sequence: TGCAGTGCTAGACCCACTAGCGGGAGTCATTCCTACGAGCAGTACTTC.

The chain has TRBV7-2 and TRBJ2-7, with unresolved D. TRBJ2-5 explains the end of the DNA better; the J call may be wrong. The CDR3 extends over 14 amino acids. Germline V lookup: CDR1 SGHTA, CDR2 FQGNSA. In DNA, the CDR3 is TGTGCCAGCAGCTTAGACATCTCGAAAGAGACCCAGTACTTC. This sequence encodes CASSLDISKETQYF.

This clonotype turned up a few times. The gene calls are TRBV27 and TRBJ2-5, with D possibly TRBD1 on 6 matching bases. Trimming removed 2 bases from V and 11 bases from J, with 21 bases in between. The CDR3 sequence is 15 residues long. Germline values: CDR1 MNHEY, CDR2 SMNVEV (reference sequence). CDR3 sequence reads: CASSLSQGPLGEQYF. The CDR3, as DNA: TGTGCCAGCAGTTTAAGTCAGGGGCCGTTGGGGGAGCAGTACTTC.

The chain combines TRBV20-1 with TRBJ2-3; 9 bases are shared with TRBD2. Germline V gene data show CDR1 as DFQATT and CDR2 as SNEGSKA (reference sequence). This CDR3 region has 15 residues. With 6 bases clipped from V and 2 bases from J, the junction kept 9 bases outside the gene matches. CDR3 protein: CSAPLLAGNTDTQYF. CDR3 DNA sequence: TGCAGTGCCCCTCTCCTAGCGGGAAACACAGATACGCAGTATTTT.

This clonotype was observed a few times. J is TRBJ2-1 and V is TRBV4-3; TRBD2 matches at 10 bases. This CDR3 spans 16 amino acids. Germline V gene lookup returns CDR1 LGHNA and CDR2 YSLEER. The V gene end was trimmed by 1 base and the J gene end by 3 bases; junction bases not matched to a gene: 3. CDR3 sequence reads: CASSQVLAGVYNEQFF. The CDR3 nucleotides read TGCGCCAGCAGCCAAGTGCTAGCGGGAGTCTACAATGAGCAGTTCTTC.

This clonotype has more than one count but fewer than ten. J is TRBJ2-4 and V is TRBV5-5, with D hard to call. CDR1 and CDR2 from the germline V gene are SGHKS and YYEKEE (reference sequence). The V end lost 2 bases, the J end lost 0 bases, and 9 bases lay between the germline ends. CDR3 length: 15 residues. The CDR3 DNA reads TGTGCCAGCAGCTTCCAGGAACAAGCCAAAAACATTCAGTACTTC. This translates into CASSFQEQAKNIQYF.

The V and J genes are TRBV11-1 and TRBJ2-3; TRBD2 matches at 12 bases. Germline-derived CDR1 and CDR2 are SGHAT and FQDESV (reference sequence). The CDR3 is 18 residues long. After removal of 6 bases from V and 3 bases from J, the junction contained 13 bases not matched to a gene. The CDR3 DNA sequence: TGTGCCAGCAGTTTCCGGACTAGCGGGGAATTAGGGACAGATACGCAGTATTTT. This encodes CASSFRTSGELGTDTQYF.

The chain uses TRBV12-3 or TRBV12-4 and TRBJ1-2; 7 bases are shared with TRBD1. The CDR3 spans 13 residues. V gave up 5 bases and J gave up 2 bases; unmatched junction bases: 2. CDR3 bases: TGTGCCAGCAGTGGACAGGAAAACTATGGCTACACCTTC. Its protein is CASSGQENYGYTF.

Details on this clonotype: The junction departs from the called germline gene at one end, perhaps through a read error. This chain links TRBV7-2 with TRBJ2-3; D unclear. Per the germline V gene, CDR1 is SGHTA and CDR2 is FQGNSA. This CDR3 is built from 14 residues. The CDR3 DNA follows: TGTGCCAACAGCTTTGGGTTTGGCACAGATACGCAGTATTTT. Translation: CANSFGFGTDTQYF.

J is TRBJ2-3 and V is TRBV21-1; the table's TRBD2 call for D was not verified on the DNA. TRBV21-1 is a documented pseudogene. The CDR3 extends over 19 amino acids. The CDR3 nucleotides are TGTGCCAGCAGCAAATCGGCTAGCGGGAGGGCGAATGACACAGATACGCAGTATTTT. Protein: CASSKSASGRANDTDTQYF.

This clonotype was seen a few times. This sequence joins TRBV11-1 and TRBJ2-7; no clear D. Trimming left V 5 bases short and J 2 bases short, with 19 bases between. This CDR3 comprises 16 residues. Germline V gives CDR1 SGHAT, CDR2 FQDESV (reference sequence). In DNA form, the CDR3 reads TGTGCCAGCAGCCCTGAGGCTGGGCCACCAGCCTACGAGCAGTACTTC. It is translated as CASSPEAGPPAYEQYF.

As regards this clonotype: A much bigger clone sits one base away, suggesting this may be a read error. The genes are TRBV2 and TRBJ1-5, with D tentatively TRBD1 (6 bases). From germline, CDR1 is SNHLY and CDR2 FYNNEI. There are 13 residues in the CDR3. CDR3 protein: CASGRDINPPQHF. The CDR3 DNA reads TGTGCCAGCGGCCGGGACATAAATCCGCCCCAGCATTTT.

The V call is TRBV27, the J call TRBJ2-3, with a possible D match to TRBD1 (5 bases). Trimming stripped 5 bases from V and 10 bases from J, with 16 bases between. Germline assignment: CDR1 MNHEY and CDR2 SMNVEV (reference sequence). There are 13 residues in the CDR3. This CDR3 is CASSGAFQDSQYF. The CDR3 DNA sequence: TGTGCCAGCAGTGGGGCCTTCCAAGACTCGCAGTATTTT.

This chain links TRBV6-2 or TRBV6-3 with TRBJ2-1; possible D gene TRBD1, 6 bases. The V end lost 4 bases, the J end lost 9 bases, and 13 bases lay between the germline ends. The CDR3 runs 13 residues. Germline lookup yields CDR1 MNHEY and CDR2 SVGEGT. For the CDR3, the DNA is TGTGCCAGCAGTTTGAGCAGGGGCGGTGAGCAGTTCTTC. Protein: CASSLSRGGEQFF.